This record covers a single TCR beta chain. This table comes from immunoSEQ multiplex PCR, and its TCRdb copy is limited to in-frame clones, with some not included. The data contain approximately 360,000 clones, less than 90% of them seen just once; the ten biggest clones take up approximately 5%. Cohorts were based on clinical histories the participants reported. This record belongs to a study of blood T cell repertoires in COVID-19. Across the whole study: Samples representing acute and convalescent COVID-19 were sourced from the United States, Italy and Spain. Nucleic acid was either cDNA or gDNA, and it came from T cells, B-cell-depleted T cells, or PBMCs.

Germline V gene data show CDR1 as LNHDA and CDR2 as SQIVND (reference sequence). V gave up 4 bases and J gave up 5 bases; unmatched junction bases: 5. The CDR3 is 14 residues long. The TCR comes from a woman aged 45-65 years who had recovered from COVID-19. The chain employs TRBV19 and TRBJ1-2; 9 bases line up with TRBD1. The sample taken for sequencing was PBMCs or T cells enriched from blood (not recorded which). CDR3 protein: CASSKGQGRYGYTF. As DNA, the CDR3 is TGTGCCAGTAGTAAGGGACAGGGAAGATATGGCTACACCTTC. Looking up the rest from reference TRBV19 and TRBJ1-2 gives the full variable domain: DGGITQSPKYLFRKEGQNVTLSCEQNLNHDAMYWYRQDPGQGLRLIYYSQIVNDFQKGDIAEGYSVSREKKESFPLTVTSAQKNPTAFYLCASSKGQGRYGYTFGSGTRLTVV.